The 22 T cell receptor beta chains listed next were all sequenced from one sample in a study of cytomegalovirus exposure and HLA in healthy donors. A multiplex PCR was run with 60 Vbeta primers and 13 Jbeta primers. Using immunoSEQ multiplex PCR, the repertoire was profiled, and TCRdb retains in-frame clones only, with some absent. The data hold about 120,000 clones, with around three quarters observed a single time. The sequenced sample consisted of PBMCs. These receptors were taken from a woman in her 40s in good health and CMV-seropositive.

This clone has a handful of counts. The CDR3 DNA follows: TGCGCCAGCAGCCAAGATGGGGCAGACGAGCAGTACTTC. It codes for CASSQDGADEQYF. The chain combines TRBV4-1 with TRBJ2-5, with D tentatively TRBD1 (5 bases). Near its end, the DNA agrees better with TRBJ2-7, so the J call may be wrong. This CDR3 is 13 amino acids long. Germline CDR1 MGHRA, CDR2 YSYEKL.

This clone was counted once. The chain couples TRBV18 to TRBJ1-2, with unresolved D. The V and J ends lost 2 bases and 0 bases respectively, with 10 bases between them. The CDR3 loop spans 15 amino acids. Germline CDR1 and CDR2: KGHSH and LQKENI. This chain's CDR3 is CASSPVAVANYGYTF. In DNA form, the CDR3 reads TGTGCCAGCTCACCAGTGGCGGTTGCTAACTATGGCTACACCTTC.

The rearrangement links TRBV4-1 to TRBJ2-7; TRBD2 is a possible D gene (6 bases). V lost 5 bases and J lost 3, with 20 bases in between. The CDR3 is made up of 16 amino acids. In germline, CDR1 is MGHRA, CDR2 YSYEKL. This CDR3 reads CASSSDPGTGSYEQYF. The CDR3 DNA is TGCGCCAGCAGCTCCGACCCCGGGACTGGCAGCTACGAGCAGTACTTC.

The V gene is TRBV9, the J gene TRBJ2-5, with 13 bases fitting TRBD2. The germline gives CDR1 SGDLS, CDR2 YYNGEE. This CDR3 spans 16 amino acids. V shed 3 bases and J 0 bases; nucleotides not matched to a gene: 2. The CDR3 protein is CASSDGTSGDQETQYF. DNA of the CDR3: TGTGCCAGCAGCGACGGGACTAGCGGGGACCAAGAGACCCAGTACTTC.

V gene TRBV7-9 combines with J gene TRBJ2-7; 13 bases align to TRBD2. The CDR3 runs 16 residues. Germline-derived CDR1 and CDR2 are SEHNR and FQNEAQ (reference sequence). V lost 4 bases and J lost 9; bases outside the gene matches: 12. The CDR3 sequence: CASSSSGLAGVRAQYF. CDR3 nucleotides: TGTGCCAGCAGCTCCTCCGGACTAGCGGGAGTGAGGGCGCAGTACTTC.

In its sample, this clone was seen once. This chain links TRBV10-3 with TRBJ1-2, with 9 bases identical to TRBD1. V was clipped by 2 bases and J by 2 bases; unmatched bases: 3. Per the germline V gene, CDR1 is ENHRY and CDR2 is SYGVKD. This CDR3 contains 15 residues. The DNA of the CDR3 is TGTGCCATCAGTGAGGGGACAGGGACGAACTATGGCTACACCTTC. Its protein is CAISEGTGTNYGYTF.

The chain employs TRBV7-9 and TRBJ2-7, with TRBD2 matching 7 bases. The CDR3 runs to 14 residues. The V gene end was trimmed by 5 bases and the J gene end by 5 bases; junction bases not matched to a gene: 9. The germline gives CDR1 SEHNR, CDR2 FQNEAQ (reference sequence). For the CDR3, the DNA is TGTGCCAGCAGCCTCTGGGAGGGTTTCGACGAGCAGTACTTC. Its protein is CASSLWEGFDEQYF.

The V gene is TRBV4-2, the J gene TRBJ1-4; TRBD1 agrees at 9 bases. Germline lookup yields CDR1 LGHNA and CDR2 YNFKEQ. V lost 0 bases, J lost 5 bases, and 4 bases stayed unmatched. The CDR3 sequence is 16 residues long. CDR3 sequence reads: CASSQDGDRGNEKLFF. CDR3 sequence (DNA): TGTGCCAGCAGCCAAGATGGAGACAGGGGGAATGAAAAACTGTTTTTT.

V and J are TRBV6-5 and TRBJ1-1, with a tentative D call TRBD1 (6 bases). This CDR3 contains 13 residues. The V and J ends lost 5 bases and 5 bases respectively, with 12 bases between them. Germline assignment: CDR1 MNHEY and CDR2 SVGAGI. In DNA, the CDR3 is TGTGCCAGCAGTCAAAACAGGGTTACTGAAGCTTTCTTT. Translating it yields CASSQNRVTEAFF.

The genes are TRBV5-1 and TRBJ1-1, with D possibly being TRBD1 (6 bases). Trimming left V 0 bases short and J 2 bases short, with 14 bases between. The germline gives CDR1 SGHRS, CDR2 YFSETQ. The CDR3 loop spans 16 amino acids. This chain's CDR3 is CASSLGQASVNTEAFF. CDR3 DNA sequence: TGCGCCAGCAGCTTGGGACAGGCCTCGGTTAACACTGAAGCTTTCTTT.

The chain employs TRBV7-2 and TRBJ2-5; possibly TRBD2 for D (6 bases). This CDR3 has 14 amino acids. Germline loops: CDR1 SGHTA, CDR2 FQGNSA. The V and J ends lost 3 bases and 3 bases respectively, with 11 bases between them. The CDR3 region has the DNA TGTGCCAGCAGCTTGTATGGGACTGAAGAGACCCAGTACTTC. Its protein is CASSLYGTEETQYF.

The chain has TRBV7-9 and TRBJ2-6; the D gene is possibly TRBD1 (6 bases). Trimming pared 5 bases from V and 3 bases from J, leaving 11 bases between. The CDR3 totals 15 residues. CDR1 is SEHNR, CDR2 FQNEAQ, per germline (reference sequence). CDR3 in amino acids: CASSHSGDGANVLTF. The CDR3 DNA sequence: TGTGCCAGCAGCCACTCAGGGGATGGGGCCAACGTCCTGACTTTC.

This clone occurred once. The chain joins TRBV7-9 to TRBJ2-6, with TRBD1 as a possible D gene (6 bases). The CDR3 has 14 residues. Germline V CDR1 and CDR2: SEHNR, FQNEAQ (reference sequence). The V end lost 8 bases, the J end lost 1 base, and 9 bases lay between the germline ends. The CDR3 region is CASGQKSGANVLTF. Here the CDR3 DNA reads TGTGCCAGCGGACAGAAGTCTGGGGCCAACGTCCTGACTTTC.

The CDR3 sequence is CASRTSGGYGSGELFF. The CDR3 coding sequence is TGCGCCAGCAGGACTAGCGGGGGGTATGGTTCCGGGGAGCTGTTTTTT. The chain is built from TRBV4-1 and TRBJ2-2; 13 nucleotides agree with TRBD2. Germline-derived CDR1 and CDR2 are MGHRA and YSYEKL. The CDR3 covers 16 residues. J was trimmed by 6 bases and V by 6 bases; bases with no gene match: 7.

The rearrangement uses TRBV5-1 and TRBJ2-5; 10 bases are shared with TRBD1. Germline values: CDR1 SGHRS, CDR2 YFSETQ. V lost 3 bases and J lost 5; bases outside the gene matches: 7. The CDR3 loop spans 15 amino acids. The CDR3 loop is CASSWGDRGIETQYF. CDR3 coding DNA: TGCGCCAGCAGCTGGGGGGACAGGGGAATTGAGACCCAGTACTTC. Together with reference TRBV5-1 and TRBJ2-5, the CDR3 gives the full variable domain: KAGVTQTPRYLIKTRGQQVTLSCSPISGHRSVSWYQQTPGQGLQFLFEYFSETQRNKGNFPGRFSGRQFSNSRSEMNVSTLELGDSALYLCASSWGDRGIETQYFGPGTRLLVL.

This sequence joins TRBV5-6 and TRBJ1-1; D call uncertain. Germline V gene data show CDR1 as SGHDT and CDR2 as YYEEEE. The CDR3 runs 15 residues. V lost 0 bases, J lost 7 bases, and 16 bases lay in between. CDR3 DNA: TGTGCCAGCAGCTTGGGGGGTCTATTGCGGGGTGAAGCTTTCTTT. Its translation is CASSLGGLLRGEAFF.

V and J are TRBV25-1 and TRBJ2-7; TRBD1 might be the D (6 bases). Germline V lookup: CDR1 MGHDK, CDR2 SYGVNS. Trimming took off 8 bases at V and 5 bases at J, with 13 bases between the two ends. CDR3 length: 12 residues. Written as DNA, the CDR3 is TGTGCCAGCGGGCAGGGGTTAAACGAGCAGTACTTC. Its translation: CASGQGLNEQYF.

This chain uses TRBV7-8 with TRBJ1-6; no definite D call. Germline V gene sequence: CDR1 SGHVS, CDR2 FQNEAQ. V was pared by 1 base and J by 5 bases, with 3 bases between. The CDR3 loop spans 13 amino acids. The CDR3 coding sequence is TGTGCCAGCAGCTTAGGAGATAATTCACCCCTCCACTTT. It encodes CASSLGDNSPLHF.

The J gene is TRBJ1-6, the V gene TRBV25-1; the D is unclear. Germline V gene lookup returns CDR1 MGHDK and CDR2 SYGVNS. The ends were cut back, 7 bases at V and 7 bases at J, with 11 bases in the middle. This CDR3 spans 13 amino acids. Here the CDR3 reads CASTPPGNSPLHF. The CDR3 nucleotides are TGTGCCAGCACCCCCCCGGGGAATTCACCCCTCCACTTT.

The chain has TRBV7-8 and TRBJ1-5; D remains ambiguous. Germline CDR1 reads SGHVS; CDR2 reads FQNEAQ. V was cut by 0 bases and J by 0 bases, with 9 bases left in between. The CDR3 extends over 16 amino acids. The CDR3 is CASSLAYGDSNQPQHF. CDR3 sequence (DNA): TGTGCCAGCAGCTTAGCCTACGGGGATAGCAATCAGCCCCAGCATTTT.

V gene TRBV29-1 combines with J gene TRBJ2-7; the match to TRBD2 covers 16 bases. Germline CDR1 reads SQVTM; CDR2 reads ANQGSEA. Trimming cost V 7 bases and J 1 base; bases outside gene matches: 19. This CDR3 comprises 20 residues. Written as DNA, the CDR3 is TGCAGCGCTACCATGGGACTAGCGGGAGGGCCACCGTATGAGTCCTACGAGCAGTACTTC. This gives the protein CSATMGLAGGPPYESYEQYF.

The J gene is TRBJ1-4, the V gene TRBV5-1, with D maybe TRBD1 (5 bases). The germline V and J ends were trimmed by 3 bases and 5 bases, with 14 bases remaining between them. The CDR3 covers 15 residues. Germline CDR1 and CDR2: SGHRS and YFSETQ. The DNA for the CDR3 is TGCGCCAGCAGCTCCATTGCAGGGTCCAATGAAAAACTGTTTTTT. It encodes CASSSIAGSNEKLFF.